These T cell receptor beta chains were read from a single sample in a study of vaccination effects on CD4 cells after COVID-19. Using immunoSEQ multiplex PCR, the repertoire was profiled, and TCRdb retains in-frame clones only, with some absent. The sample consists of about 37,000 clones, under 85% of them appearing once. For these TCRs, the target antigens are not known. The sequences come from CD4+ T cells from PBMCs cultured without peptide, collected before COVID-19 vaccination. The receptor set was obtained from a human donor who received a COVID-19 vaccine. Each CDR3 is given with its conserved first and last residue. A D gene is named only where the DNA matches it firmly. Clone size, where shown, is once, few, many, or a class for clones that have expanded.

v_gene,abundance,j_gene,d_gene,CDR3nt,CDR3aa
TRBV6-1,NA,TRBJ1-5,NA,TGTGCCAGCAGTGATCGGGGCTACCAGCCCCAGCATTTT,CASSDRGYQPQHF
TRBV10-3,NA,TRBJ1-5,NA,TGTGCCATCAGGGTCTCTCTGGGTTGGCAGAGTAATCAGCCCCAGCATTTT,CAIRVSLGWQSNQPQHF
TRBV11-2,NA,TRBJ1-1,NA,TGTGCCAGCAGCTTCGGGACGAACACTGAAGCTTTCTTT,CASSFGTNTEAFF
TRBV6-5,NA,TRBJ2-3,NA,TGTGCCAGCGCCGGCCAGGATGGCACAGATACGCAGTATTTT,CASAGQDGTDTQYF
TRBV9,few,TRBJ2-2,NA,TGTGCCAGCAGCTCAGGGGCGGGGTTGGGCGGGGAGCTGTTTTTT,CASSSGAGLGGELFF
TRBV6-5,NA,TRBJ2-5,NA,TGTGCCAGCAGTTACTCGTCGACAGGGAGGGAGACCCAGTACTTC,CASSYSSTGRETQYF
TRBV27,NA,TRBJ2-7,NA,TGTGCCAGCAGTTCCGGACGGAAGAACTCCTACGAGCAGTACTTC,CASSSGRKNSYEQYF
TRBV12-3/TRBV12-4,NA,TRBJ1-2,TRBD1,TGTGCCAGCAGATCCTACAGGGGCCTAGGCTACACCTTC,CASRSYRGLGYTF
TRBV6-4,NA,TRBJ1-1,TRBD1,TGTGCCAGCAGTGTAAAGGACAGGCGCGTAAGGTATTTGAACACTGAAGCTTTCTTT,CASSVKDRRVRYLNTEAFF
TRBV2,few,TRBJ2-3,TRBD2,TGTGCCAGCACCAAGCGGGGGCCCCTAGATACGCAGTATTTT,CASTKRGPLDTQYF
TRBV28,NA,TRBJ1-5,TRBD1,TGTGCCAGCAGCAACAGGGGGTTTGGCAATCAGCCCCAGCATTTT,CASSNRGFGNQPQHF
TRBV7-8,NA,TRBJ2-5,NA,TGTGCCAGCAGCCCTACGACAGGCTGGACTGAGACCCAGTACTTC,CASSPTTGWTETQYF
TRBV12-3/TRBV12-4,NA,TRBJ1-1,TRBD1,TGTGCCAGCAGGGATACAGGGGGAGAAGCTTTCTTT,CASRDTGGEAFF
TRBV9,NA,TRBJ1-4,NA,TGTGCCAGCAGCGGGGGGGCAACTAATGAAAAACTGTTTTTT,CASSGGATNEKLFF
TRBV28,NA,TRBJ2-6,NA,TGTGCCAGCAGTATGCCTGGCTCTGGGGCCAACGTCCTGACTTTC,CASSMPGSGANVLTF
TRBV12-5,NA,TRBJ1-1,NA,TGTGCTAGTGGTTTGGGGGGACGCCTTGAGGGCACTGAAGCTTTCTTT,CASGLGGRLEGTEAFF
TRBV11-3,NA,TRBJ2-2,NA,TGTGCCAGCAGCTTAACCCAGACCGGGGAGCTGTTTTTT,CASSLTQTGELFF
TRBV7-8,few,TRBJ2-2,TRBD1,TGTGCCAGCAGCACCAATGACAGGGCGGGCGGGGAGCTGTTTTTT,CASSTNDRAGGELFF
TRBV4-1,NA,TRBJ1-2,TRBD1,TGCGCCAGCAGCCAAGATATCGGGACAGGGGGCTACTATGGCTACACCTTC,CASSQDIGTGGYYGYTF
TRBV3-1/TRBV3-2,NA,TRBJ2-6,TRBD1,TGTGCCAGCAGCCAAGGATATGGGACAGGGCGGATATCTGGGGCCAACGTCCTGACTTTC,CASSQGYGTGRISGANVLTF
TRBV15,NA,TRBJ2-5,NA,TGTGCCACCAGCAGAGATAGGGTGGAGACCCAGTACTTC,CATSRDRVETQYF
TRBV11-2,NA,TRBJ2-1,TRBD1,TGTGCCAGCAGCTTAGTTCTCGGGACAGGGTTGCATCTCCAGTTCTTC,CASSLVLGTGLHLQFF
TRBV6-5,NA,TRBJ1-2,NA,TGTGCCAGCAGTCTATTCCAGGGCCGGGACTATGGCTACACCTTC,CASSLFQGRDYGYTF
TRBV10-3,NA,TRBJ1-2,NA,TGTGCCATCAGTGAGTCAACACAGGGTGTCTACGGCTACACCTTC,CAISESTQGVYGYTF
TRBV6-6,NA,TRBJ1-4,NA,TGTGCCAGCAGTACCTCGGGTGCCCCTACGGGAAAACTGTTTTTT,CASSTSGAPTGKLFF
TRBV3-1/TRBV3-2,NA,TRBJ2-7,TRBD2,TGTGCCAGCAGCCCGGGACTAGGGGGCTACGAGCAGTACTTC,CASSPGLGGYEQYF
TRBV10-3,NA,TRBJ1-5,NA,TGTGCCATCAGTGAGCGGGGGACGGGCAATCAGCCCCAGCATTTT,CAISERGTGNQPQHF
TRBV5-6,NA,TRBJ2-1,TRBD2,TGTGCCAGCATCCTAGATAGCGGGGGCCTCTACAATGAGCAGTTCTTC,CASILDSGGLYNEQFF
TRBV30,NA,TRBJ1-2,NA,TGTGCCTGGAGTGTAGAGAGGGGATGGGGCGGCTACACCTTC,CAWSVERGWGGYTF
TRBV12-3/TRBV12-4,NA,TRBJ2-7,TRBD2,TGTGCCAGCACTGAAGCGGGGGAGCAGTACTTC,CASTEAGEQYF
TRBV28,NA,TRBJ1-2,NA,TGTGCCACCCAGGACAGTTTCAACTATGGCTACACCTTC,CATQDSFNYGYTF
TRBV5-1,NA,TRBJ1-2,NA,TGCGCCAGCAGCTTAAGTGGACCTAACTATGGCTACACCTTC,CASSLSGPNYGYTF
TRBV5-4,NA,TRBJ2-7,TRBD1,TGTGCCAGCAGCTCGGGACAGGAATTCTACGAGCAGTACTTC,CASSSGQEFYEQYF
TRBV21-1,NA,TRBJ2-7,NA,TGTGCCAGCAGCAAAGGACAGGGGATCGACGAGCAGTACTTC,CASSKGQGIDEQYF
TRBV28,NA,TRBJ1-3,NA,TGTGCCAGCAGTTTACCAGGGGTCCGCGGAAACACCATATATTTT,CASSLPGVRGNTIYF
TRBV3-1/TRBV3-2,NA,TRBJ1-1,NA,TGTGCCAGCAGAGGCTCCATGAACACTGAAGCTTTCTTT,CASRGSMNTEAFF
TRBV19,NA,TRBJ2-2,NA,TGTGCCAGTAGTATAGCAGCGACAGACTACACCGGGGAGCTGTTTTTT,CASSIAATDYTGELFF
TRBV18,NA,TRBJ1-5,TRBD1,TGTGCCAGCTCACGGGAACAGGGGGTCAATCAGCCCCAGCATTTT,CASSREQGVNQPQHF
TRBV18,once,TRBJ2-1,TRBD2,TGTGCCAGCTCACCATTGACTAGCGGAGGATACAATGAGCAGTTCTTC,CASSPLTSGGYNEQFF
TRBV27,NA,TRBJ1-1,TRBD1,TGTGCCAGCAGTTTCCGACAGGGCGCTGAAGCTTTCTTT,CASSFRQGAEAFF
TRBV3-1/TRBV3-2,few,TRBJ1-6,NA,TGTGCCAGCAGCCAAGGGGCCGGGGCCAATTCACCCCTCCACTTT,CASSQGAGANSPLHF
TRBV7-2,NA,TRBJ1-1,NA,TGTGCCAGCAGCTTAGCGATGGGTGGTCAAGCAGCTTTCTTT,CASSLAMGGQAAFF
TRBV19,NA,TRBJ2-1,NA,TGTGCCAGTAGTACGCGACAGTTTAATGAGCAGTTCTTC,CASSTRQFNEQFF
TRBV5-1,NA,TRBJ1-2,NA,TGCGCCAGCAGCTTGGCTCCAGGGGATGGCTACACCTTC,CASSLAPGDGYTF
TRBV29-1,NA,TRBJ1-3,NA,TGCAGCGTTGGTCAGAGCTCTGGAAACACCATATATTTT,CSVGQSSGNTIYF
TRBV20-1,NA,TRBJ2-1,NA,TGCAGTGCTAGTGTGTCGATTTACAATGAGCAGTTCTTC,CSASVSIYNEQFF
TRBV19,NA,TRBJ1-6,NA,TGTGCCAGTAGTGTTCTCAATGGGGGCAAAACTTCACCCCTCCACTTT,CASSVLNGGKTSPLHF
TRBV2,NA,TRBJ1-4,NA,TGTGCCAGCAGCCCAGGGACACCGGCGAACAGACTGAATGAAAAACTGTTTTTT,CASSPGTPANRLNEKLFF
TRBV10-3,NA,TRBJ2-7,NA,TGTGCCATCAGTGAGGGTGACGAGCAGTACTTC,CAISEGDEQYF
TRBV9,NA,TRBJ1-1,NA,TGTGCCAGCAGCAAGAGGGGGGCCTTCTCCTCCGCTGAAGCTTTCTTT,CASSKRGAFSSAEAFF
TRBV5-1,few,TRBJ1-3,NA,TGCGCCAGCAGTGGGGACTCTGGAAACACCATATATTTT,CASSGDSGNTIYF
TRBV12-5,NA,TRBJ2-1,NA,TGTGCTAGTGGTTTGGTACGATGGGGGGGCGGGAATGAGCAGTTCTTC,CASGLVRWGGGNEQFF
TRBV7-2,few,TRBJ2-3,TRBD2,TGTGCCAGCAGCACCCGGTCGGGGCGGGGGTACACAGATACGCAGTATTTT,CASSTRSGRGYTDTQYF